One sample yielded the 26 T cell receptor beta chains listed below, sequenced in a study of beta chain features in type 1 diabetes (dated by TCRdb to between 2018 and 2020). Library preparation used the immunoSEQ multiplex PCR assay. The entire isolated RNA was reverse transcribed using the High Capacity cDNA Reverse Transcription Kit, and thus expressed TCRB transcripts were sequenced. What TCRdb holds here is the immuneACCESS table cut down to in-frame rearrangements. Part of the clones is not present; checked against another copy, under half of the missing clones reflect an unresolved V gene, and the others are unexplained. Counted in this sample were about 370,000 clones; roughly 15% of them appeared once. The top ten constitute approximately 0.02% of the sample. Sequenced input: naive CD4+ T cells from blood. The sample's cell subset or site label is to be understood as: true naive CD4+ T cells. Receptor source: a woman younger than 30 in good health.

The rearrangement joins TRBV4-1 to TRBJ2-1; TRBD2 matches 11 bases. This CDR3 contains 18 residues. The V gene's germline CDR1 is MGHRA and CDR2 YSYEKL. The V gene end was trimmed by 2 bases and the J gene end by 4 bases; junction bases not matched to a gene: 10. CDR3 sequence reads: CASSQWVLASGGYNEQFF. In DNA, the CDR3 is TGCGCCAGCAGCCAATGGGTATTGGCTAGCGGGGGGTACAATGAGCAGTTCTTC.

This clone has only a few counts. The chain recombines TRBV6-5 with TRBJ1-5; perhaps TRBD1 as D (5 bases). Trimming cost V 2 bases and J 5 bases, with 10 bases left between them. The germline V gene has CDR1 MNHEY and CDR2 SVGAGI. The CDR3 has 14 amino acids. The CDR3 is CASSYRGRDQPQHF. DNA for the CDR3: TGTGCCAGCAGTTACAGGGGCAGGGATCAGCCCCAGCATTTT.

J is TRBJ2-7 and V is TRBV19, with 7 bases identical to TRBD2. The CDR3 runs to 15 residues. CDR1 and CDR2 (germline): LNHDA, SQIVND (reference sequence). The J segment lost 3 bases and the V segment lost 0 bases, leaving 5 bases of the junction unmatched. CDR3 sequence reads: CASSIEGSGRYEQYF. Written as DNA, the CDR3 is TGTGCCAGTAGTATAGAAGGTAGCGGGCGCTACGAGCAGTACTTC.

The chain is built from TRBV28 and TRBJ1-5, with 8 bases matching TRBD1. In germline, CDR1 is MDHEN, CDR2 SYDVKM. The CDR3 has 13 residues. CDR3 DNA sequence: TGTGGTGGGACAGGTAGGGGCAATCAGCCCCAGCATTTT. It specifies CGGTGRGNQPQHF.

This chain connects TRBV9 to TRBJ2-5; D is possibly TRBD2 (5 bases). Trimming stripped 5 bases from V and 7 bases from J, with 24 bases between. From germline, CDR1 is SGDLS and CDR2 YYNGEE. The CDR3 is made up of 16 amino acids. CDR3 coding DNA: TGTGCCAGCAGTGAGGAGGTAGTCTACCACGGCGGGACCCAGTACTTC. Its translation: CASSEEVVYHGGTQYF.

This chain joins TRBV19 and TRBJ2-7; D call uncertain. CDR3 length equals 13 residues. Germline loops: CDR1 LNHDA, CDR2 SQIVND (reference sequence). V dropped 1 base and J dropped 4 bases, with 8 bases sitting between them. The CDR3 loop is CASSIVAGYEQYF. CDR3 sequence (DNA): TGTGCCAGTAGTATAGTCGCAGGATACGAGCAGTACTTC.

V is TRBV2 and J is TRBJ2-3, with 7 bases aligning to TRBD1. Per the germline V gene, CDR1 is SNHLY and CDR2 is FYNNEI. V was clipped by 8 bases and J by 3 bases; unmatched bases: 8. The CDR3 covers 14 residues. The CDR3 sequence: CASRQGIGTDTQYF. In DNA form, the CDR3 reads TGTGCCAGCCGACAGGGAATCGGGACAGATACGCAGTATTTT. Full variable domain (outside the CDR3, taken from reference TRBV2 and TRBJ2-3): EPEVTQTPSHQVTQMGQEVILRCVPISNHLYFYWYRQILGQKVEFLVSFYNNEISEKSEIFDDQFSVERPDGSNFTLKIRSTKLEDSAMYFCASRQGIGTDTQYFGPGTRLTVL.

This chain uses TRBV30 with TRBJ1-1; maybe TRBD1 (6 bases). Germline V CDR1 and CDR2: GTSNPN, SVGIG (reference sequence). Trimming pared 6 bases from V and 1 base from J, leaving 15 bases between. The CDR3 extends over 14 amino acids. CDR3 bases: TGTGCCTGCTCGAGGGGGGGCTCGAACACTGAAGCTTTCTTT. Protein sequence: CACSRGGSNTEAFF.

This clone appeared a few times. The chain carries TRBV9 and TRBJ2-1, with 10 nucleotides matching TRBD1. V was clipped by 4 bases and J by 6 bases; unmatched bases: 7. CDR1 is SGDLS and CDR2 is YYNGEE in the germline V gene. This CDR3 is 15 amino acids long. For the CDR3, the DNA is TGTGCCAGCAGCACCCGGGACAGGGGAAGCAATGAGCAGTTCTTC. As protein: CASSTRDRGSNEQFF. The variable domain in full, with the rest retrieved from reference TRBV9 and TRBJ2-1, is DSGVTQTPKHLITATGQRVTLRCSPRSGDLSVYWYQQSLDQGLQFLIQYYNGEERAKGNILERFSAQQFPDLHSELNLSSLELGDSALYFCASSTRDRGSNEQFFGPGTRLTVL.

The J gene is TRBJ2-7, the V gene TRBV19, with TRBD2 matching over 7 bases. The CDR3 has 11 amino acids. CDR1 and CDR2 from the germline V gene are LNHDA and SQIVND (reference sequence). With 9 bases clipped from V and 2 bases from J, the junction kept 1 base outside the gene matches. This CDR3 reads CASGLAYEQYF. The CDR3, as DNA: TGTGCCAGCGGACTAGCCTACGAGCAGTACTTC.

This clone was seen a handful of times. The V gene is TRBV18, the J gene TRBJ2-3; 7 bases align to TRBD1. CDR1 and CDR2 (germline): KGHSH, LQKENI. Trimming took 3 bases from V and 5 from J; bases not matched to a gene: 8. This CDR3 region has 15 residues. The CDR3 DNA follows: TGTGCCAGCTCACCTTGGGACAGTCTTGGAGATACGCAGTATTTT. It translates to CASSPWDSLGDTQYF.

This clone was detected only a few times. The chain uses TRBV18 and TRBJ2-7; 10 bases agree with TRBD2. The CDR3 contains 14 residues. The V gene end was trimmed by 2 bases and the J gene end by 5 bases; junction bases not matched to a gene: 3. The germline V gene encodes CDR1 KGHSH and CDR2 LQKENI. The CDR3 loop reads CASSPGTSADEQYF. CDR3 DNA: TGTGCCAGCTCACCAGGGACTAGCGCTGACGAGCAGTACTTC.

The chain combines TRBV6-1 with TRBJ2-4; 11 bases are shared with TRBD2. The germline CDR1 and CDR2 sequences are MNHNS and SASEGT. Germline trimming cut 3 bases from V and 3 bases from J; bases unmatched to any gene: 10. This CDR3 is 18 amino acids long. The CDR3 DNA is TGTGCCAGCAGTGAGGTAGCGGGAGGGCCAGCGTTCAAAAACATTCAGTACTTC. Residues: CASSEVAGGPAFKNIQYF.

This clone was seen a few times. The V and J genes are TRBV6-5 and TRBJ2-6; D ambiguous. This CDR3 spans 14 amino acids. Trimming stripped 6 bases from V and 4 bases from J, with 10 bases between. Germline CDR1 reads MNHEY; CDR2 reads SVGAGI. CDR3 DNA sequence: TGTGCCAGCAGGTTTTCCCTCGGGGCCAACGTCCTGACTTTC. Protein: CASRFSLGANVLTF.

The CDR3 here is CASSPGERAKNIQYF. The DNA of the CDR3 is TGTGCCAGCAGCCCGGGAGAAAGGGCCAAAAACATTCAGTACTTC. The V and J genes are TRBV5-4 and TRBJ2-4; D might be TRBD2 (6 bases). CDR1 SGHNT and CDR2 YYREEE come from the germline V gene (reference sequence). The CDR3 runs to 15 residues. Trimming pared 4 bases from V and 1 base from J, leaving 12 bases between.

In this sample, this clone turned up a few times. The J gene is TRBJ2-2, the V gene TRBV18; TRBD2 is a possible D gene (6 bases). This CDR3 region has 15 residues. The V gene lost 0 bases and the J gene lost 7 bases, with 12 bases spanning the gap. CDR1 and CDR2 from the germline V gene are KGHSH and LQKENI. CDR3 nucleotide sequence: TGTGCCAGCTCACCACCTGGGACTCGGGACGGGGAGCTGTTTTTT. Protein: CASSPPGTRDGELFF. The full variable domain, its missing parts supplied by reference TRBV18 and TRBJ2-2, is NAGVMQNPRHLVRRRGQEARLRCSPMKGHSHVYWYRQLPEEGLKFMVYLQKENIIDESGMPKERFSAEFPKEGPSILRIQQVVRGDSAAYFCASSPPGTRDGELFFGEGSRLTVL.

The V call is TRBV28, the J call TRBJ1-2; possibly TRBD1 for D (5 bases). Germline CDR1 reads MDHEN; CDR2 reads SYDVKM. This CDR3 is 15 amino acids long. The V end was cut by 9 bases, the J end by 3 bases, with 20 bases between. This CDR3 is CASTTGGGPYYGYTF. In nucleotides, the CDR3 is TGTGCCAGTACAACCGGGGGGGGACCTTACTATGGCTACACCTTC.

This clone turned up a few times. V and J are TRBV4-1 and TRBJ1-5, with 10 bases matching TRBD1. Germline CDR1 is MGHRA and CDR2 is YSYEKL. With 6 bases clipped from V and 2 bases from J, the junction kept 10 bases outside the gene matches. The CDR3 runs 17 residues. The chain's CDR3 is CASSFGQGGLGNQPQHF. CDR3 in DNA: TGCGCCAGCAGTTTTGGACAGGGGGGTCTGGGCAATCAGCCCCAGCATTTT.

This clone came up a few times. The rearrangement joins TRBV28 to TRBJ2-1; 11 bases match TRBD2. V was pared by 6 bases and J by 3 bases, with 7 bases of the junction left unmatched. The CDR3 loop spans 16 amino acids. The germline gives CDR1 MDHEN, CDR2 SYDVKM. The CDR3 DNA reads TGTGCCAGCAGCCCTAGACTAGCGGGACGCTACAATGAGCAGTTCTTC. It is translated as CASSPRLAGRYNEQFF.

This chain uses TRBV7-3 with TRBJ2-7, with TRBD2 identical over 10 bases. Germline CDR1 SGHTA, CDR2 FQGTGA. This CDR3 is 14 amino acids long. Unmatched junction bases numbered 13, after V lost 7 bases and J lost 10 bases. The CDR3 loop is CASICWTSGSHQYF. CDR3 sequence (DNA): TGTGCCAGCATCTGTTGGACTAGCGGATCCCACCAGTACTTC.

The rearrangement joins TRBV7-9 to TRBJ2-5, with 8 positions matching TRBD2. The trim removed 5 bases at V and 5 bases at J, leaving 13 bases unmatched. The CDR3 spans 16 residues. Germline-derived CDR1 and CDR2 are SEHNR and FQNEAQ (reference sequence). CDR3 DNA sequence: TGTGCCAGCAGCCCAAGGACTAGCCCACGGGTGGAGACCCAGTACTTC. It translates to CASSPRTSPRVETQYF.

Note on this clone: Other DNA sequences of this sample code for an identical CDR3. The chain links TRBV7-3 to TRBJ1-1; D may be TRBD1 (6 bases). CDR3 length: 13 residues. Germline V gives CDR1 SGHTA, CDR2 FQGTGA. V lost 5 bases and J lost 1, with 8 bases in between. Written as DNA, the CDR3 is TGTGCCAGCAGCACACAGGGGAACACTGAAGCTTTCTTT. Encoded protein: CASSTQGNTEAFF.

The count of this clone is one. The CDR3 region is CASSQEVFPASGLRSAQYF. In DNA form, the CDR3 reads TGCGCCAGCAGCCAAGAGGTTTTCCCGGCTAGCGGGCTTCGTTCTGCGCAGTATTTT. This chain uses TRBV4-1 with TRBJ2-3; 8 bases align to TRBD2. CDR1 MGHRA and CDR2 YSYEKL come from the germline V gene. The ends lost 0 bases at V and 10 bases at J; junction bases unmatched: 21. The CDR3 has 19 residues.

In its sample, this clone was seen a few times. The rearrangement joins TRBV29-1 to TRBJ2-7; TRBD1 matches 8 bases. J was trimmed by 3 bases and V by 4 bases; bases with no gene match: 8. The CDR3 has 14 amino acids. CDR1 is SQVTM, CDR2 ANQGSEA, per germline. The CDR3 is CSVVHGTGGYEQYF. CDR3 DNA sequence: TGCAGCGTTGTCCATGGGACAGGAGGCTACGAGCAGTACTTC.

In this sample, this clone turned up a few times. Relative to the germline gene, one junction end is altered; a read error may explain this. The chain combines TRBV7-2 with TRBJ2-7; 8 nucleotides line up with TRBD1. Germline CDR1 is SGHTA and CDR2 is FQGNSA. The CDR3 is 14 residues long. The CDR3 spells CASSLDRGSHEQYF. The DNA of the CDR3 is TGTGCCAGCAGCCTAGACAGGGGCTCCCACGAGCAGTACTTC.

This chain connects TRBV18 to TRBJ1-1; maybe TRBD1 (6 bases). V lost 5 bases, J lost 1 base, and 8 bases lay in between. The CDR3 covers 13 residues. Germline V gives CDR1 KGHSH, CDR2 LQKENI. CDR3 amino acids: CASSTGQNTEAFF. The CDR3 region has the DNA TGTGCCAGCTCAACGGGACAGAACACTGAAGCTTTCTTT.